This T cell receptor beta chain comes out of a study of T cell repertoires in cytomegalovirus infection. Unmatched junction bases numbered 7, after V lost 5 bases and J lost 4 bases. This CDR3 is 16 amino acids long. From germline, CDR1 is SGDLS and CDR2 YYNGEE. To note about this clonotype: Its antigen is unknown.

From the reads, TCRdb called clonotypes with MiXCR, one entry per CDR3 protein. Of approximately 910,000 distinct CDR3 sequences listed, less than 40% are singletons. V usage is TRBV9 and J usage is TRBJ2-3; 13 nucleotides line up with TRBD2. This specimen consisted of cultured CD8+ T cells from PBMCs, obtained from culture after CMV antigen stimulation. The TCR comes from a human donor in good health (CMV status not recorded). Some clones in this sample may be carry-over from other donors' samples. The CDR3 nucleotides read TGTGCCAGCAGTGTTACTAGCGGGGGGGCTGCAGATACGCAGTATTTT. Protein product: CASSVTSGGAADTQYF.